This T cell receptor beta chain comes out of a study of T-cell memory formation after mild COVID-19. This clonotype has just a few counts. Trimming pared 1 base from V and 1 base from J, leaving 7 bases between. Germline-derived CDR1 and CDR2 are SQVTM and ANQGSEA. This CDR3 is built from 13 residues. MiXCR, run by TCRdb on the 5' RACE reads, gives a single entry per CDR3 protein. This sample has roughly 580,000 distinct CDR3 sequences, with more than 15% found just once. The TCR comes from an adult woman who had mild COVID-19 (a few samples of this study predate the infection). Cell type and time point are not known. The chain combines TRBV29-1 with TRBJ2-5; unclear D gene. The sequencing input was PBMCs or a T cell subset sorted from them (not recorded which). CDR3 sequence (DNA): TGCAGCGTTGAAGCCCGGACCCAAGAGACCCAGTACTTC. Protein: CSVEARTQETQYF.